This entry lists 27 T cell receptor beta chains sequenced from one sample in a study of blood T cell repertoires in COVID-19 (dated by TCRdb to 2018 to 2021). The library was built by means of the immunoSEQ multiplex PCR assay. TCRdb retrieved this table from immuneACCESS and kept in-frame rearrangements only. Not all clones are present; in checked studies, unresolved V genes account for under half, and no reason is known for the remainder. The sample data list 100,000 or so clones, and about 82% of these were observed just once. The top ten constitute roughly an eighth of the sample. Sequencing was carried out using peripheral blood. Receptors were obtained from a man aged 45-65 years with active or convalescent COVID-19.

The genes are TRBV28 and TRBJ2-7; D is undetermined. Germline V gene lookup returns CDR1 MDHEN and CDR2 SYDVKM. This CDR3 spans 12 amino acids. Trimming removed 6 bases at V and 0 bases at J, with 6 bases between. CDR3 nucleotide sequence: TGTGCCAGCAGCCCCGTCTCCTACGAGCAGTACTTC. Residues: CASSPVSYEQYF.

The chain employs TRBV4-1 and TRBJ2-7; 12 bases are a match to TRBD2. This CDR3 has 19 amino acids. With 0 bases clipped from V and 1 base from J, the junction kept 10 bases outside the gene matches. Germline CDR1 reads MGHRA; CDR2 reads YSYEKL. The CDR3 here is CASSQDSLAGGRNSYEQYF. Here the CDR3 DNA reads TGCGCCAGCAGCCAAGATTCTCTAGCGGGAGGGAGAAATTCCTACGAGCAGTACTTC.

The chain joins TRBV5-3 to TRBJ2-3; the D gene is possibly TRBD2 (6 bases). TRBV5-3 is classed as an ORF, of uncertain function. V lost 4 bases, J lost 2 bases, and 17 bases lay in between. The CDR3 has 16 residues. CDR3 in DNA: TGTGCCAGAAGCCGCCGGGGGAACAGACACACAGATACGCAGTATTTT. Its protein is CARSRRGNRHTDTQYF.

This chain uses TRBV7-3 with TRBJ2-4; TRBD1 matches 9 bases. The germline CDR1 and CDR2 sequences are SGHTA and FQGTGA. V was pared by 4 bases and J by 7 bases, with 5 bases of the junction left unmatched. The CDR3 extends over 14 amino acids. The CDR3 nucleotides are TGTGCCAGCAGCTCTGGGACAGGGAATAACATTCAGTACTTC. Its translation: CASSSGTGNNIQYF. The full variable domain, in which reference TRBV7-3 and TRBJ2-4 provide the parts outside the CDR3, is GAGVSQTPSNKVTEKGKYVELRCDPISGHTALYWYRQSLGQGPEFLIYFQGTGAADDSGLPNDRFFAVRPEGSVSTLKIQRTERGDSAVYLCASSSGTGNNIQYFGAGTRLSVL.

The rearrangement uses TRBV24-1 and TRBJ2-1; the match to TRBD2 covers 7 bases. The CDR3 sequence is 14 residues long. V was pared by 8 bases and J by 5 bases, with 8 bases of the junction left unmatched. Germline values: CDR1 KGHDR, CDR2 SFDVKD. The CDR3 protein is CATTAGVNHNEQFF. CDR3 nucleotides: TGTGCCACCACGGCGGGAGTAAACCACAATGAGCAGTTCTTC.

This clone was counted a single time. The rearrangement uses TRBV5-1 and TRBJ2-5, with 7 bases lining up with TRBD1. Germline CDR1 is SGHRS and CDR2 is YFSETQ. J lost 1 base, V lost 7 bases, and 1 base had no gene match. The CDR3 contains 12 residues. Here the CDR3 DNA reads TGCGCCAGCCGGGACAGCCAAGAGACCCAGTACTTC. This codes for CASRDSQETQYF.

The count of this clone is one. This chain uses TRBV14 with TRBJ2-5; perhaps TRBD2 as D (5 bases). The CDR3 is 15 amino acids. Trimming took off 0 bases at V and 5 bases at J, with 13 bases between the two ends. The germline V gene encodes CDR1 SGHDN and CDR2 FVKESK. CDR3 coding DNA: TGTGCCAGCAGCCAAGAGGTCGAGGGCTGGGAGACCCAGTACTTC. This gives the protein CASSQEVEGWETQYF. Full variable domain (rest looked up from reference TRBV14 and TRBJ2-5): EAGVTQFPSHSVIEKGQTVTLRCDPISGHDNLYWYRRVMGKEIKFLLHFVKESKQDESGMPNNRFLAERTGGTYSTLKVQPAELEDSGVYFCASSQEVEGWETQYFGPGTRLLVL.

The chain combines TRBV12-3 or TRBV12-4 with TRBJ2-1, with TRBD2 matching over 10 bases. Trimming cost V 10 bases and J 5 bases; bases outside gene matches: 5. The CDR3 contains 13 residues. The CDR3 loop reads CATGTSVDNEQFF. In nucleotides, the CDR3 is TGTGCCACCGGGACTAGCGTCGACAATGAGCAGTTCTTC.

V usage is TRBV5-4 and J usage is TRBJ1-2, with 7 bases lining up with TRBD1. V was clipped by 4 bases and J by 5 bases; unmatched bases: 11. The CDR3 is made up of 15 amino acids. Germline-derived CDR1 and CDR2 are SGHNT and YYREEE (reference sequence). For the CDR3, the DNA is TGTGCCAGCAGCATAGACCGGGACAGCGTTTATGGCTACACCTTC. Encoded protein: CASSIDRDSVYGYTF.

Only one count was recorded for this clone. The genes are TRBV9 and TRBJ2-1; TRBD2 might be the D (5 bases). This CDR3 is 19 amino acids long. With 0 bases removed from V and 2 bases from J, the gap between germline ends came to 21 bases. Germline CDR1 is SGDLS and CDR2 is YYNGEE. In DNA, the CDR3 is TGTGCCAGCAGCGTAGTTGGACTCACTCATAGCTCACCCTACAATGAGCAGTTCTTC. It specifies CASSVVGLTHSSPYNEQFF.

The V gene is TRBV24-1, the J gene TRBJ1-1, with 12 bases that match TRBD1. J gave up 5 bases and V 6 bases, and 12 bases lay outside the gene matches. The CDR3 consists of 17 residues. CDR1 KGHDR and CDR2 SFDVKD come from the germline V gene. The CDR3 DNA follows: TGTGCCACCAGTACCGTCCCGGGACAGGGGGCGAGGACTGAAGCTTTCTTT. Amino acids: CATSTVPGQGARTEAFF.

This clone was seen a single time. V is TRBV5-1 and J is TRBJ2-5; 8 bases are a match to TRBD2. Germline CDR1 reads SGHRS; CDR2 reads YFSETQ. The CDR3 length is 14 residues. Trimming removed 4 bases from V and 7 bases from J; junction bases left unmatched: 9. The CDR3: CASSPAGGGGTQYF. The DNA for the CDR3 is TGCGCCAGCAGCCCCGCGGGGGGAGGCGGGACCCAGTACTTC. Using reference TRBV5-1 and TRBJ2-5 for the parts outside the CDR3, the full variable domain is KAGVTQTPRYLIKTRGQQVTLSCSPISGHRSVSWYQQTPGQGLQFLFEYFSETQRNKGNFPGRFSGRQFSNSRSEMNVSTLELGDSALYLCASSPAGGGGTQYFGPGTRLLVL.

This sequence joins TRBV19 and TRBJ2-2; possibly TRBD1 for D (5 bases). Germline CDR1 and CDR2: LNHDA and SQIVND (reference sequence). This CDR3 region has 14 residues. V was pared by 3 bases and J by 2 bases, with 7 bases between. The CDR3 nucleotides read TGTGCCAGTAGTATCAGGGAAAACACCGGGGAGCTGTTTTTT. Its protein is CASSIRENTGELFF.

The chain carries TRBV2 and TRBJ2-1; D may be TRBD2 (5 bases). The CDR3 loop spans 12 amino acids. Germline V CDR1 and CDR2: SNHLY, FYNNEI. V lost 8 bases and J 3 bases, leaving 8 bases between the germline ends. CDR3 loop: CASGRGYNEQFF. DNA of the CDR3: TGTGCCAGCGGGAGAGGCTACAATGAGCAGTTCTTC.

The chain is built from TRBV9 and TRBJ2-7; possibly TRBD2 for D (5 bases). Germline V gene data show CDR1 as SGDLS and CDR2 as YYNGEE. This CDR3 is 13 amino acids long. V lost 0 bases and J lost 7, with 11 bases in between. This CDR3 reads CASSVEDGGEQYF. The CDR3 bases are TGTGCCAGCAGCGTAGAGGACGGCGGGGAGCAGTACTTC.

The gene calls are TRBV5-1 and TRBJ2-1, with 7 bases aligning to TRBD1. This CDR3 is 15 amino acids long. Trimming cost V 2 bases and J 7 bases; bases outside gene matches: 9. CDR1 is SGHRS, CDR2 YFSETQ, per germline. This CDR3 is CASSFSDRVGNEQFF. Here the CDR3 DNA reads TGCGCCAGCAGCTTCAGCGACAGGGTAGGGAATGAGCAGTTCTTC.

V usage is TRBV6-2 or TRBV6-3 and J usage is TRBJ2-1; 8 bases align to TRBD1. The CDR3 totals 13 residues. J lost 8 bases, V lost 0 bases, and 0 bases had no gene match. CDR1 is MNHEY and CDR2 is SVGEGT in the germline V gene. For the CDR3, the DNA is TGTGCCAGCAGTTACTCGACAGGGGATGAGCAGTTCTTC. This gives the protein CASSYSTGDEQFF.

The rearrangement joins TRBV7-2 to TRBJ2-3; a possible D gene is TRBD2 (6 bases). Germline V gene data show CDR1 as SGHTA and CDR2 as FQGNSA. Trimming shortened V by 11 bases and J by 1 base, and 13 bases separated the two germline ends. This CDR3 has 13 residues. This chain's CDR3 is CASKPGGTDTQYF. DNA of the CDR3: TGTGCCTCCAAGCCGGGAGGCACAGATACGCAGTATTTT.

In DNA form, the CDR3 reads TGTGCCACCAGTGATGCATCAGGAGGATACGAGCAGTACTTC. Its translation is CATSDASGGYEQYF. This sequence joins TRBV24-1 and TRBJ2-7, with a possible D match to TRBD2 (5 bases). The germline V gene encodes CDR1 KGHDR and CDR2 SFDVKD. V was pared by 3 bases and J by 4 bases, with 12 bases between. The CDR3 has 14 amino acids.

The rearrangement joins TRBV10-3 to TRBJ2-7; 10 nucleotides line up with TRBD2. The trim removed 6 bases at V and 1 base at J, leaving 3 bases unmatched. The germline V gene encodes CDR1 ENHRY and CDR2 SYGVKD. The CDR3 consists of 14 residues. CDR3 amino acids: CAIRPTSGSYEQYF. The CDR3 DNA is TGTGCCATCAGGCCGACTAGCGGGTCCTACGAGCAGTACTTC.

This clone occurred once. This chain links TRBV5-1 with TRBJ1-3; possible D gene TRBD1, 6 bases. Germline V gives CDR1 SGHRS, CDR2 YFSETQ. The CDR3 length is 16 residues. V was clipped by 4 bases and J by 0 bases, with 14 bases between them. The chain's CDR3 is CASSPQGQLSGNTIYF. The CDR3 bases are TGCGCCAGCAGCCCCCAAGGACAGCTCTCTGGAAACACCATATATTTT.

The rearrangement joins TRBV6-5 to TRBJ1-1; D gene unclear. The V gene lost 4 bases and the J gene lost 5 bases, with 5 bases spanning the gap. This CDR3 is built from 11 residues. CDR1 MNHEY and CDR2 SVGAGI come from the germline V gene. The CDR3 DNA follows: TGTGCCAGCAGTTTCTTAACTGAAGCTTTCTTT. As protein: CASSFLTEAFF.

The chain combines TRBV18 with TRBJ1-2; D is possibly TRBD1 (5 bases). Germline CDR1 KGHSH, CDR2 LQKENI. This CDR3 has 13 residues. Trimming cost V 3 bases and J 4 bases, with 9 bases left between them. The CDR3 loop reads CASSPDSPYGYTF. CDR3 in DNA: TGTGCCAGCTCACCCGACAGCCCCTATGGCTACACCTTC.

This clone was counted between two and nine times. The gene calls are TRBV27 and TRBJ1-5, with D tentatively TRBD1 (6 bases). The V end was cut by 5 bases, the J end by 4 bases, with 15 bases between. The germline CDR1 and CDR2 sequences are MNHEY and SMNVEV (reference sequence). The CDR3 is 15 residues long. As DNA, the CDR3 is TGTGCCAGCAGTCTCGAGGGGGAGGGGAATCAGCCCCAGCATTTT. This codes for CASSLEGEGNQPQHF.

This clone was recorded only once. The rearrangement joins TRBV19 to TRBJ1-4, with 9 bases aligning to TRBD1. Germline V lookup: CDR1 LNHDA, CDR2 SQIVND (reference sequence). This CDR3 is 14 amino acids long. J gave up 7 bases and V 9 bases, and 9 bases lay outside the gene matches. This CDR3 is CASRMRDRAEKLFF. Written as DNA, the CDR3 is TGTGCCAGCCGTATGCGGGACAGGGCTGAAAAACTGTTTTTT.

The rearrangement links TRBV28 to TRBJ1-6, with a tentative D call TRBD1 (6 bases). Germline V gene data show CDR1 as MDHEN and CDR2 as SYDVKM. Trimming left V 7 bases short and J 8 bases short, with 15 bases between. The CDR3 has 14 amino acids. CDR3 coding DNA: TGTGCCAGCACCCCAGGACAGAGAGATTCACCCCTCCACTTT. Its translation: CASTPGQRDSPLHF. The whole variable domain, remainder taken from reference TRBV28 and TRBJ1-6, is DVKVTQSSRYLVKRTGEKVFLECVQDMDHENMFWYRQDPGLGLRLIYFSYDVKMKEKGDIPEGYSVSREKKERFSLILESASTNQTSMYLCASTPGQRDSPLHFGNGTRLTVT.

The chain uses TRBV5-1 and TRBJ2-7; 10 bases agree with TRBD1. Germline V lookup: CDR1 SGHRS, CDR2 YFSETQ. The CDR3 spans 14 residues. V was pared by 3 bases and J by 7 bases, with 7 bases of the junction left unmatched. CDR3 sequence (DNA): TGCGCCAGCAGCTCTGCCTGGACAGGGGGTGAGCAGTACTTC. Amino acid sequence: CASSSAWTGGEQYF.